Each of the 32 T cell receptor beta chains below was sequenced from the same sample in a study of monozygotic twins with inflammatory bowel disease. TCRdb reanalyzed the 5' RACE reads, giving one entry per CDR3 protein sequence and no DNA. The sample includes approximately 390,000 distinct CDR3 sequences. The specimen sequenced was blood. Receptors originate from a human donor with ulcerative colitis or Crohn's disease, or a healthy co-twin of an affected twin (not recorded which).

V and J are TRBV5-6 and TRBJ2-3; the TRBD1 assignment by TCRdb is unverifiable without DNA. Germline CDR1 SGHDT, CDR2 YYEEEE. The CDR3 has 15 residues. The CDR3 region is CASSSETGYTDTQYF.

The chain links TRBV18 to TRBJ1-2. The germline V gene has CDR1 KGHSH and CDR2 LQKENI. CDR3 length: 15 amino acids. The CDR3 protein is CASSPPPKLAYGYTF.

The CDR3: CATVDRGGMDEQFF. The gene calls are TRBV15 and TRBJ2-1; the D call from TCRdb, TRBD1, cannot be confirmed without DNA. CDR1 LNHNV and CDR2 YYDKDF come from the germline V gene (reference sequence). CDR3 length equals 14 residues.

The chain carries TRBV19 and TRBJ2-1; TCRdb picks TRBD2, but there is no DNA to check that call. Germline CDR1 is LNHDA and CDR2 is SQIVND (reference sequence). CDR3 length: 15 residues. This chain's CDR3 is CASSTGLAGGREQFF.

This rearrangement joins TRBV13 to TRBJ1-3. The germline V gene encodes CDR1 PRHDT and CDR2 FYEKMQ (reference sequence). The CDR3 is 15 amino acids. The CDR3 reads CASSALGNSGNTIYF. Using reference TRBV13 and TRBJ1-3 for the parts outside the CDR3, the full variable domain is AAGVIQSPRHLIKEKRETATLKCYPIPRHDTVYWYQQGPGQDPQFLISFYEKMQSDKGSIPDRFSAQQFSDYHSELNMSSLELGDSALYFCASSALGNSGNTIYFGEGSWLTVV.

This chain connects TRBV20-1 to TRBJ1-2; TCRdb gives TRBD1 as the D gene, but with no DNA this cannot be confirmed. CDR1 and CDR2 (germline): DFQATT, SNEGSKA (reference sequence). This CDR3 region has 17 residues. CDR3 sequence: CSASTTGAINPSKGYTF.

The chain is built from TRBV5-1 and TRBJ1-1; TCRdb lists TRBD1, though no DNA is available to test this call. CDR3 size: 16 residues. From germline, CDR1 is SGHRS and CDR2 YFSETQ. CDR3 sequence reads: CASSSPGSGRNTEAFF.

This CDR3 is CASSLISRGPYNEQFF. The J gene is TRBJ2-1, the V gene TRBV5-6; TCRdb names TRBD1, which stays unverified in the absence of DNA. CDR3 length: 16 amino acids. Germline CDR1 is SGHDT and CDR2 is YYEEEE.

The CDR3 here is CASSTSSNLIYEQFF. The genes are TRBV11-2 and TRBJ2-1; absent DNA, TCRdb's TRBD2 call cannot be checked. Germline CDR1 and CDR2: SGHAT and FQNNGV. The CDR3 loop spans 15 amino acids.

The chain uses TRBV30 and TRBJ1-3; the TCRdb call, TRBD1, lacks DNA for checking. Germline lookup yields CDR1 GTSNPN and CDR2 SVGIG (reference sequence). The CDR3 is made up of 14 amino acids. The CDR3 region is CACDREAPGNTIYF.

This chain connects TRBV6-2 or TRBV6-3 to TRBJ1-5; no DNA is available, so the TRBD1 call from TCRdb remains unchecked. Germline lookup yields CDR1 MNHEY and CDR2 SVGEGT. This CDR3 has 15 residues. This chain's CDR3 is CASSYSRGGNQPQHF.

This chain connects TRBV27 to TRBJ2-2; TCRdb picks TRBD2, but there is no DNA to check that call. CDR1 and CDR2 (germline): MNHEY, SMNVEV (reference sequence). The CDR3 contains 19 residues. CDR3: CASSFASDTTGLVTGELFF.

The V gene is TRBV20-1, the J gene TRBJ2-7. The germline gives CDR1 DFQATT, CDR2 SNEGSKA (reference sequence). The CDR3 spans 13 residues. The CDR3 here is CSARSLAAYEQYF.

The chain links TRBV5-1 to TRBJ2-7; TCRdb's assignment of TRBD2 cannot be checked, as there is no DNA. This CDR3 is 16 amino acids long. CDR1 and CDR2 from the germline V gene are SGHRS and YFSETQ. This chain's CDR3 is CASSVGLGLQSYEQYF.

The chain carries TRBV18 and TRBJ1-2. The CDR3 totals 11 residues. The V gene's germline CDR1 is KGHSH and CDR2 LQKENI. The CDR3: CASSRQVGDTF. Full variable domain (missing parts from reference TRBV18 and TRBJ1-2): NAGVMQNPRHLVRRRGQEARLRCSPMKGHSHVYWYRQLPEEGLKFMVYLQKENIIDESGMPKERFSAEFPKEGPSILRIQQVVRGDSAAYFCASSRQVGDTFGSGTRLTVV.

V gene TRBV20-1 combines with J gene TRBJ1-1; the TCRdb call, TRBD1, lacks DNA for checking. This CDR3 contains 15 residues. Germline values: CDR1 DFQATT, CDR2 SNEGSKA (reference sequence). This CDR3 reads CSARRSGGLNTEAFF.

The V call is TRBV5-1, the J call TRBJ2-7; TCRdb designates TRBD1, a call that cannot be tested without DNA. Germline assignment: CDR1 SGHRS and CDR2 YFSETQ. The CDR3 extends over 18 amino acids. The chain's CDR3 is CASSLAGGNKLRGHEQYF.

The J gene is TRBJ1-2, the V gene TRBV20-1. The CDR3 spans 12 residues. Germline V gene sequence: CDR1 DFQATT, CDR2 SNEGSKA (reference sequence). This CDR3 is CSALTGGYGYTF.

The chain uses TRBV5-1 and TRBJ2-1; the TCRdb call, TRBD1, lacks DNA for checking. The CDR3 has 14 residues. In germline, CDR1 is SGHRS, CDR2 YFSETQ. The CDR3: CASSLRSGIGEQFF. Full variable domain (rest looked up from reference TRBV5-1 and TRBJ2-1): KAGVTQTPRYLIKTRGQQVTLSCSPISGHRSVSWYQQTPGQGLQFLFEYFSETQRNKGNFPGRFSGRQFSNSRSEMNVSTLELGDSALYLCASSLRSGIGEQFFGPGTRLTVL.

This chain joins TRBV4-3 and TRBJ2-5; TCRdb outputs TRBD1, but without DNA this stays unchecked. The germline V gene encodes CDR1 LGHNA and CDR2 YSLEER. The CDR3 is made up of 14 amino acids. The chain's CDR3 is CASSWTGTSETQYF.

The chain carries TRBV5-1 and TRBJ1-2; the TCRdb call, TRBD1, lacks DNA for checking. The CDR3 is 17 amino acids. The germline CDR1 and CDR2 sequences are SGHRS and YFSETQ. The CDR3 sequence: CASSLIADRSSNYGYTF.

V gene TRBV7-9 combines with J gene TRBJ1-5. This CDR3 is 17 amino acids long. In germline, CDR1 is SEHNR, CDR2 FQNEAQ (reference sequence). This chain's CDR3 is CASSLLSISGIRQPQHF. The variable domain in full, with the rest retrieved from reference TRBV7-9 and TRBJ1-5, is DTGVSQNPRHKITKRGQNVTFRCDPISEHNRLYWYRQTLGQGPEFLTYFQNEAQLEKSRLLSDRFSAERPKGSFSTLEIQRTEQGDSAMYLCASSLLSISGIRQPQHFGDGTRLSIL.

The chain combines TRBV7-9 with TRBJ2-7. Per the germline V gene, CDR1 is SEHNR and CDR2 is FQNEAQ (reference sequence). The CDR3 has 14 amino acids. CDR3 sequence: CASSFAGTGYEQYF. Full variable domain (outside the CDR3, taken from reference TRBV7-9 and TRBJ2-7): DTGVSQNPRHKITKRGQNVTFRCDPISEHNRLYWYRQTLGQGPEFLTYFQNEAQLEKSRLLSDRFSAERPKGSFSTLEIQRTEQGDSAMYLCASSFAGTGYEQYFGPGTRLTVT.

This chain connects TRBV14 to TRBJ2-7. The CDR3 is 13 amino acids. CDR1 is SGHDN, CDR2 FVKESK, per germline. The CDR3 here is CASSLTWLGEQYF.

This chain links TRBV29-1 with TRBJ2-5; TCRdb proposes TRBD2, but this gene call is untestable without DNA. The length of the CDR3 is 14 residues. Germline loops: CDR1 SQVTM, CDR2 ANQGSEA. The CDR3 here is CSVGGRDSQETQYF.

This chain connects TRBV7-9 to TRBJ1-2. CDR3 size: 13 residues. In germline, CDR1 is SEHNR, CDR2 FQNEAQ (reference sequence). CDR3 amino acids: CASSGQVVGGYTF.

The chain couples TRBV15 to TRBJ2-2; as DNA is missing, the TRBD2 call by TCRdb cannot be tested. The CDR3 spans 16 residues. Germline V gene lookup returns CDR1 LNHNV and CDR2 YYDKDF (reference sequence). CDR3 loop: CATTVGLAANTGELFF. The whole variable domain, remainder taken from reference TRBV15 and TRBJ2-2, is DAMVIQNPRYQVTQFGKPVTLSCSQTLNHNVMYWYQQKSSQAPKLLFHYYDKDFNNEADTPDNFQSRRPNTSFCFLDIRSPGLGDTAMYLCATTVGLAANTGELFFGEGSRLTVL.

The CDR3 loop reads CASSRTPMNTEAFF. The chain is built from TRBV5-6 and TRBJ1-1. Germline CDR1 and CDR2: SGHDT and YYEEEE. The CDR3 spans 14 residues.

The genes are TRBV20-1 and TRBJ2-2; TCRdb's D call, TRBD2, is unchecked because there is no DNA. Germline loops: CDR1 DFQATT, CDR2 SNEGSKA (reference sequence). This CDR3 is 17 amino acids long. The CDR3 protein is CSARDQFRRGNTGELFF.

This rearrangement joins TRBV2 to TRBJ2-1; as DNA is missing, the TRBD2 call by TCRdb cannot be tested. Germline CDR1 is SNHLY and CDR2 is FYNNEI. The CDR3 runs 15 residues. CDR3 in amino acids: CASASGGRSYNVQFF.

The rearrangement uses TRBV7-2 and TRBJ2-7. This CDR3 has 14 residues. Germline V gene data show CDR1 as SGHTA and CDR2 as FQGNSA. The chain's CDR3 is CASSFRRDSYEQYF.

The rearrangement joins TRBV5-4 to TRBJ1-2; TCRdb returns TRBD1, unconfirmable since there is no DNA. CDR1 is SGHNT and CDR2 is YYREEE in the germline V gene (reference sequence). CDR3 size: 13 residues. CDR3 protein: CASSDFPPYGYTF.